Each of the 25 T cell receptor beta chains below was sequenced from the same sample in a study of blood T cell repertoires in COVID-19. The protocol was immunoSEQ multiplex PCR, while the TCRdb copy is restricted to in-frame clones and leaves out a portion. The data contain 86,000 or so clones, about 95% of them seen just once; the ten biggest clones take up roughly 4.7%. The source material was peripheral blood. These receptor sequences come from a human donor with active COVID-19. The donor label of this sample is uncertain.

V is TRBV5-5 and J is TRBJ1-1; 8 bases are a match to TRBD1. Germline V gene sequence: CDR1 SGHKS, CDR2 YYEKEE (reference sequence). The junction had 4 bases not matched to a gene; V was cut back by 2 bases and J by 4 bases. The CDR3 is 14 residues long. The CDR3 loop is CASSFGTGLTEAFF. The CDR3 DNA sequence: TGTGCCAGCAGCTTCGGGACAGGCCTCACTGAAGCTTTCTTT.

The CDR3 sequence is CASSLPGVNSPLHF. The CDR3 nucleotides are TGTGCCAGCAGCTTGCCCGGAGTTAATTCACCCCTCCACTTT. The chain is built from TRBV5-6 and TRBJ1-6; unclear D gene. The germline CDR1 and CDR2 sequences are SGHDT and YYEEEE. V dropped 1 base and J dropped 6 bases, with 8 bases sitting between them. This CDR3 spans 14 amino acids.

This chain connects TRBV6-5 to TRBJ1-1; perhaps TRBD1 as D (6 bases). CDR3 length: 14 residues. Germline CDR1 MNHEY, CDR2 SVGAGI. V lost 2 bases to trimming and J lost 1 base, with 8 bases between them. The CDR3 bases are TGTGCCAGCAGTTACGGGACAAGGAACACTGAAGCTTTCTTT. This translates into CASSYGTRNTEAFF.

J is TRBJ1-2 and V is TRBV7-9; D gene ambiguous. Germline assignment: CDR1 SEHNR and CDR2 FQNEAQ (reference sequence). The CDR3 loop spans 14 amino acids. V dropped 7 bases and J dropped 2 bases, with 14 bases sitting between them. CDR3 region: CASTPSILNYGYTF. The CDR3 coding sequence is TGTGCCAGCACCCCTTCTATTTTGAACTATGGCTACACCTTC.

The V and J genes are TRBV19 and TRBJ2-3; D might be TRBD1 (6 bases). The CDR3 extends over 16 amino acids. Germline V gives CDR1 LNHDA, CDR2 SQIVND (reference sequence). V shed 6 bases and J shed 1 base, with 17 bases lying between them. DNA for the CDR3: TGTGCCAGTAGAACAGGGTTGGGGTTTGGCACAGATACGCAGTATTTT. Translated: CASRTGLGFGTDTQYF.

The chain is built from TRBV7-5 and TRBJ1-3; the table calls TRBD1, which could not be checked here. TRBV7-5 is flagged as a pseudogene. The CDR3 has 17 residues. In nucleotides, the CDR3 is TGTGCCAGAAGCTTAGAGGGGAAACCCCGCTCTGGAAACACCATATATTTT. It translates to CARSLEGKPRSGNTIYF.

This clone turned up a few times. CDR3 sequence: CASSYTDNQPQHF. In nucleotides, the CDR3 is TGTGCCAGCAGTTATACAGACAATCAGCCCCAGCATTTT. This chain connects TRBV6-2 or TRBV6-3 to TRBJ1-5; D gene unclear. Germline V gives CDR1 MNHEY, CDR2 SVGEGT. The CDR3 has 13 amino acids. Trimming stripped 3 bases from V and 3 bases from J, with 6 bases between.

This chain connects TRBV6-5 to TRBJ1-6; 7 nucleotides align to TRBD1. Per germline, CDR1 MNHEY and CDR2 SVGAGI. The length of the CDR3 is 15 residues. The J segment lost 6 bases and the V segment lost 5 bases, leaving 7 bases of the junction unmatched. The CDR3 region is CASSRQGQSNSPLHF. The DNA for the CDR3 is TGTGCCAGCAGTCGGCAGGGACAGAGTAATTCACCCCTCCACTTT.

The chain employs TRBV7-2 and TRBJ1-3; D is possibly TRBD1 (5 bases). Germline V gene data show CDR1 as SGHTA and CDR2 as FQGNSA. The CDR3 totals 16 residues. Trimming removed 7 bases from V and 0 bases from J, with 16 bases in between. In DNA, the CDR3 is TGTGCCAGCAACTTCGCGGGGCTCATCTCTGGAAACACCATATATTTT. Protein: CASNFAGLISGNTIYF. Complete variable domain (other parts from reference TRBV7-2 and TRBJ1-3): GAGVSQSPSNKVTEKGKDVELRCDPISGHTALYWYRQSLGQGLEFLIYFQGNSAPDKSGLPSDRFSAERTGGSVSTLTIQRTQQEDSAVYLCASNFAGLISGNTIYFGEGSWLTVV.

The chain combines TRBV5-4 with TRBJ2-3; 9 nucleotides align to TRBD1. Germline CDR1 reads SGHNT; CDR2 reads YYREEE (reference sequence). CDR3 length equals 13 residues. Germline trimming cut 7 bases from V and 1 base from J; bases unmatched to any gene: 1. In nucleotides, the CDR3 is TGTGCCAGCGGGGACAGGGGCACAGATACGCAGTATTTT. It translates to CASGDRGTDTQYF.

The chain uses TRBV11-2 and TRBJ1-5; D unresolved. CDR3 length: 17 residues. Germline-derived CDR1 and CDR2 are SGHAT and FQNNGV. V was cut by 2 bases and J by 0 bases, with 14 bases left in between. CDR3 sequence (DNA): TGTGCCAGCAGCTTATCCCCCCGACTCTATAGCAATCAGCCCCAGCATTTT. Its protein product is CASSLSPRLYSNQPQHF. Based on the CDR3 plus reference TRBV11-2 and TRBJ1-5, the full variable domain is EAGVAQSPRYKIIEKRQSVAFWCNPISGHATLYWYQQILGQGPKLLIQFQNNGVVDDSQLPKDRFSAERLKGVDSTLKIQPAKLEDSAVYLCASSLSPRLYSNQPQHFGDGTRLSIL.

J is TRBJ1-3 and V is TRBV28, with 7 bases lining up with TRBD1. The CDR3 has 12 amino acids. The germline CDR1 and CDR2 sequences are MDHEN and SYDVKM. V lost 10 bases and J lost 4; bases outside the gene matches: 4. CDR3: CATKTGGNTIYF. DNA for the CDR3: TGTGCCACCAAGACAGGGGGAAACACCATATATTTT.

The chain combines TRBV2 with TRBJ1-1; TRBD1 aligns across 9 bases. The V and J ends lost 4 bases and 0 bases, in that order; junction bases with no gene match: 0. CDR1 is SNHLY, CDR2 FYNNEI, per germline. CDR3 length: 14 residues. This chain's CDR3 is CASSGDRVNTEAFF. In DNA, the CDR3 is TGTGCCAGCAGTGGGGACAGGGTGAACACTGAAGCTTTCTTT. The whole variable domain, filled in from reference TRBV2 and TRBJ1-1, reads EPEVTQTPSHQVTQMGQEVILRCVPISNHLYFYWYRQILGQKVEFLVSFYNNEISEKSEIFDDQFSVERPDGSNFTLKIRSTKLEDSAMYFCASSGDRVNTEAFFGQGTRLTVV.

The rearrangement links TRBV4-1 to TRBJ2-3, with 9 bases fitting TRBD1. CDR1 is MGHRA and CDR2 is YSYEKL in the germline V gene. J was trimmed by 2 bases and V by 4 bases; bases with no gene match: 7. The CDR3 is 16 amino acids. The CDR3 DNA reads TGCGCCAGCAGCCTTTCCGGGACAGGGTACACAGATACGCAGTATTTT. Protein: CASSLSGTGYTDTQYF.

V gene TRBV27 combines with J gene TRBJ1-1; 8 bases map to TRBD1. Trimming at V came to 6 bases and at J to 3 bases, leaving 6 bases not matched to a gene. Germline assignment: CDR1 MNHEY and CDR2 SMNVEV (reference sequence). The CDR3 spans 14 residues. In DNA form, the CDR3 reads TGTGCCAGCAGGCCAGGGGGCGCCTACACTGAAGCTTTCTTT. It translates to CASRPGGAYTEAFF.

The rearrangement links TRBV19 to TRBJ1-1, with D maybe TRBD1 (5 bases). Germline assignment: CDR1 LNHDA and CDR2 SQIVND (reference sequence). There are 15 residues in the CDR3. V was clipped by 3 bases and J by 7 bases, with 18 bases between them. The CDR3 nucleotides read TGTGCCAGTAGTATTACCTTAAGGGGAATGGGTGAAGCTTTCTTT. This codes for CASSITLRGMGEAFF.

This clone was seen a single time. This chain links TRBV5-1 with TRBJ2-3, with 9 bases that match TRBD1. The V gene end was trimmed by 3 bases and the J gene end by 0 bases; junction bases not matched to a gene: 5. Germline-derived CDR1 and CDR2 are SGHRS and YFSETQ. The CDR3 sequence is 16 residues long. Here the CDR3 reads CASSSQGALSTDTQYF. CDR3 DNA: TGCGCCAGCAGCTCACAGGGGGCGCTTAGCACAGATACGCAGTATTTT.

V and J are TRBV28 and TRBJ2-7, with D possibly matching TRBD2 (5 bases). This CDR3 contains 13 residues. Germline lookup yields CDR1 MDHEN and CDR2 SYDVKM. Trimming cost V 7 bases and J 6 bases, with 16 bases left between them. The CDR3 bases are TGTGCCAGCACGGCGGCGTACCGGGGCGAGCAGTACTTC. It is translated as CASTAAYRGEQYF.

This rearrangement joins TRBV5-8 to TRBJ1-2; 7 bases map to TRBD1. The CDR3 loop spans 16 amino acids. Germline-derived CDR1 and CDR2 are SGHTS and YDEGEE. Trimming took 1 base from V and 4 from J; bases not matched to a gene: 10. The CDR3 bases are TGTGCCAGCAGCTTGTCCGGGACAGATGTGAGCTATGGCTACACCTTC. Translated, it gives CASSLSGTDVSYGYTF.

This clone was observed once. V and J are TRBV5-1 and TRBJ2-5; maybe TRBD1 (6 bases). Deletions cut 4 bases from V and 4 bases from J, with 14 bases between. There are 14 residues in the CDR3. Germline V gene lookup returns CDR1 SGHRS and CDR2 YFSETQ. The chain's CDR3 is CASSRTAPVETQYF. In DNA form, the CDR3 reads TGCGCCAGCAGCCGGACAGCTCCTGTAGAGACCCAGTACTTC. Full variable domain (remainder filled in from reference TRBV5-1 and TRBJ2-5): KAGVTQTPRYLIKTRGQQVTLSCSPISGHRSVSWYQQTPGQGLQFLFEYFSETQRNKGNFPGRFSGRQFSNSRSEMNVSTLELGDSALYLCASSRTAPVETQYFGPGTRLLVL.

The chain couples TRBV18 to TRBJ1-4; D may be TRBD1 (5 bases). V lost 0 bases to trimming and J lost 4 bases, with 6 bases between them. The germline gives CDR1 KGHSH, CDR2 LQKENI. The CDR3 spans 14 residues. CDR3 DNA sequence: TGTGCCAGCTCACCACCGACAGTTAATGAAAAACTGTTTTTT. Its protein is CASSPPTVNEKLFF.

The chain has TRBV2 and TRBJ1-1; 7 positions match TRBD1. CDR1 is SNHLY, CDR2 FYNNEI, per germline. This CDR3 has 13 residues. V lost 10 bases to trimming and J lost 1 base; unmatched junction nucleotides: 6. CDR3 in DNA: TGTGCCACCACAGGGACAGCGAACACTGAAGCTTTCTTT. It specifies CATTGTANTEAFF.

The rearrangement links TRBV6-1 to TRBJ2-3; possibly TRBD1 for D (6 bases). The CDR3 sequence is 15 residues long. V was cut by 3 bases and J by 1 base, with 11 bases left in between. Germline lookup yields CDR1 MNHNS and CDR2 SASEGT. The DNA for the CDR3 is TGTGCCAGCAGTGAGAGACAGGCGCGCACAGATACGCAGTATTTT. Its protein product is CASSERQARTDTQYF.

The V and J genes are TRBV7-2 and TRBJ2-7; tentative D call: TRBD2 (5 bases). Trimming pared 2 bases from V and 1 base from J, leaving 9 bases between. The CDR3 runs 14 residues. Germline V gene sequence: CDR1 SGHTA, CDR2 FQGNSA. The CDR3 DNA follows: TGTGCCAGCAGCTTAACCCCGGGATCCTACGAGCAGTACTTC. Protein: CASSLTPGSYEQYF.

The chain has TRBV18 and TRBJ1-2; 7 bases fit TRBD1. The CDR3 is 17 amino acids. CDR1 and CDR2 (germline): KGHSH, LQKENI. The V and J ends lost 4 bases and 4 bases, in that order; junction bases with no gene match: 15. The CDR3: CASSRGTEPGLGYGYTF. CDR3 sequence (DNA): TGTGCCAGCTCACGTGGGACAGAGCCTGGCCTAGGCTATGGCTACACCTTC.